Each of the 2 T cell receptor beta chains below was sequenced from the same sample in a study of blood T cell repertoires in COVID-19 (dated by TCRdb to 2018 to 2021). The receptor library was made with the immunoSEQ multiplex PCR assay. The source is immuneACCESS, and TCRdb retained only in-frame sequences with V and J called. Part of the clones is not carried over; for the studies checked, unresolved V genes explain less than half of this, and the remainder is unexplained. Across this sample there are under 300,000 clones, with 65% to 85% seen only once. The ten most abundant clones make up more than 1.2% of the sample. What was sequenced was peripheral blood. The origin of the receptors is a human donor with COVID-19, enrolled during active disease. The donor label of this sample is uncertain.

This rearrangement joins TRBV3-1 (or the pseudogene TRBV3-2) to TRBJ2-7; 7 positions agree with TRBD1. The CDR3 has 14 residues. Germline lookup yields CDR1 LGHDT and CDR2 YNNKEL (reference sequence). The V and J ends lost 1 base and 3 bases, in that order; junction bases with no gene match: 3. CDR3 nucleotides: TGTGCCAGCAGCCAAGCAGGGGGTGACTACGAGCAGTACTTC. It is translated as CASSQAGGDYEQYF.

This clone was recorded only once. CDR3 sequence (DNA): TGTGCCAGCAGCCACTTATGGCCCCCCGGGGACAGTAGCACAGATACGCAGTATTTT. Residues: CASSHLWPPGDSSTDTQYF. The chain links TRBV7-8 to TRBJ2-3; 7 positions match TRBD1. The germline V gene has CDR1 SGHVS and CDR2 FQNEAQ. This CDR3 has 19 residues. V lost 5 bases to trimming and J lost 0 bases; unmatched junction nucleotides: 17.